This T cell receptor beta chain was captured by sequencing in a study of T cells after yellow fever vaccination. Study background: Each low-cell-number fraction was prepared by means of SMART-Seq v4 Ultra Low Input.

Broader study findings: Clones from primary vaccination mostly reappeared after the booster (about 97% CD4, 88% CD8).

The CDR3 has 17 amino acids. Trimming took off 0 bases at V and 3 bases at J, with 17 bases between the two ends. Germline CDR1 SGHAT, CDR2 FQNNGV. TCRdb reprocessed the 5' RACE reads via MiXCR and lists one record per CDR3 protein. The sample yields 100,000 to 150,000 distinct CDR3 sequences, more than 6% seen once. This clonotype was seen only a few times. What it recognizes is unknown. The sequence came from a man aged 18 to 35 who received the YFV17D yellow fever vaccine. Specimen: CD4+ T cells sorted from PBMCs, collected 9 to 11 days after the first yellow fever vaccination. The chain joins TRBV11-2 to TRBJ1-2; D not resolved. DNA for the CDR3: TGTGCCAGCAGCTTAGAACCCGCTAGGGCCCGGGACTATGGCTACACCTTC. Translation gives CASSLEPARARDYGYTF.